Here is one T cell receptor beta chain with its context. Its antigen is still unknown. These data come from a study of a mutant IDH1 vaccine in newly diagnosed glioma. Turning to the study itself: Patients had received radiotherapy, temozolomide, or both previously, most receiving both.

Generated by immunoSEQ multiplex PCR, the TCRdb table keeps only in-frame clones and is missing some. The sample contains tens of thousands of clones, approximately 65% of which appear only once. The CDR3 spans 13 residues. The germline V and J ends were trimmed by 5 bases and 8 bases, with 10 bases remaining between them. Per germline, CDR1 SGHVS and CDR2 FQNEAQ. Time point given: week 47, end of study. Each vaccine dose was 300 ug of mutant IDH1 20-mer peptide, with topical imiquimod. This chain links TRBV7-8 with TRBJ1-6; D uncertain. Sequenced material: peripheral blood mononuclear cells (PBMCs), taken from a glioma patient whose treatment included an IDH1 peptide vaccine. This receptor was identified in a man between 40 and 49 years old with glioma. Some clones in this sample may be carry-over from other donors' samples. CDR3 sequence: CASSPRRDSPLHF. For the CDR3, the DNA is TGTGCCAGCAGCCCCCGGCGGGATTCACCCCTCCACTTT.